The present T cell receptor beta chain was sequenced within a study of OX40 agonist ivuxolimab in advanced cancers. Profiled with immunoSEQ multiplex PCR; TCRdb holds only in-frame clones, not every one. The profile shows around 41,000 clones, around 81% of them singletons. This CDR3 has 16 amino acids. CDR1 is MNHEY and CDR2 is SVGAGI in the germline V gene. Trimming removed 3 bases from V and 0 bases from J, with 12 bases in between. The sequenced sample was CD4+ or CD8+ T cells sorted from blood, obtained in a trial of the OX40 agonist ivuxolimab. The chain is built from TRBV6-5 and TRBJ1-3; maybe TRBD1 (5 bases). This sequence originates from an adult with an advanced solid tumor such as melanoma, head and neck, liver or kidney cancer. This CDR3 reads CASSYDSWNSGNTIYF. The CDR3, as DNA: TGTGCCAGCAGTTATGACAGCTGGAACTCTGGAAACACCATATATTTT.